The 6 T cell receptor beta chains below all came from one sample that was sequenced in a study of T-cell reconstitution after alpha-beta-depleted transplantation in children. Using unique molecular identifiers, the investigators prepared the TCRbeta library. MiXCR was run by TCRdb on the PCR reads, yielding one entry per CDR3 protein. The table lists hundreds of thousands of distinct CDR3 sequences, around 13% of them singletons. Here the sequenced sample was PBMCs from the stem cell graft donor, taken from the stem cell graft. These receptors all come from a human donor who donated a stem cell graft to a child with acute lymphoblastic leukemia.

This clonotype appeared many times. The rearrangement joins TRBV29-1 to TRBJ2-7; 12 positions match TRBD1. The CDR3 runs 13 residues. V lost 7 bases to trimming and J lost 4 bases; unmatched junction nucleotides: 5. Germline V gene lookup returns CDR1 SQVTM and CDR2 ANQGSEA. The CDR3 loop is CSAGQGARYEQYF. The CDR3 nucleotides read TGCAGCGCGGGACAGGGGGCGAGGTACGAGCAGTACTTC.

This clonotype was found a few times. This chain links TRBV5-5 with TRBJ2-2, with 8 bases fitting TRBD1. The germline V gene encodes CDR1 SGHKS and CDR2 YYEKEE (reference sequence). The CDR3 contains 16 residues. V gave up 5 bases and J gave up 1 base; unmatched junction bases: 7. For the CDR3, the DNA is TGTGCCAGCAGGGGGCCCGGGACAGGGAACACCGGGGAGCTGTTTTTT. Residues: CASRGPGTGNTGELFF.

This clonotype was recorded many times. CDR3 nucleotides: TGTGCCAGCAGCTTCGGGAACATGAACACTGAAGCTTTCTTT. Translating gives CASSFGNMNTEAFF. The chain combines TRBV7-9 with TRBJ1-1; D is unclear. V dropped 3 bases and J dropped 0 bases, with 8 bases sitting between them. The CDR3 has 14 residues. Germline-derived CDR1 and CDR2 are SEHNR and FQNEAQ (reference sequence).

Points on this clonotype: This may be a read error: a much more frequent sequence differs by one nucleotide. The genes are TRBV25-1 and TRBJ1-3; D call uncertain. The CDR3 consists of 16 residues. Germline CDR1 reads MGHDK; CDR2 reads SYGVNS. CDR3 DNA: TGTGCCAGCAGTCAATATCACCTGAGCTCTGGAAACACCATATATTTT. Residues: CASSQYHLSSGNTIYF.

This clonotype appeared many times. The CDR3, as DNA: TGCAGTGCTTTCGGACGCCGGAGCTCCTACGAGCAGTACTTC. This codes for CSAFGRRSSYEQYF. The V call is TRBV20-1, the J call TRBJ2-7; no clear D. Per germline, CDR1 DFQATT and CDR2 SNEGSKA (reference sequence). V gave up 5 bases and J gave up 0 bases, with 14 bases separating them. There are 14 residues in the CDR3.

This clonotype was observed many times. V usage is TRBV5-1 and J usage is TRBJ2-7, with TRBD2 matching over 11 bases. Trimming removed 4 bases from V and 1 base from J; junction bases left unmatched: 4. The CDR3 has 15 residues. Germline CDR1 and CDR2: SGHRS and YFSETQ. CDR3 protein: CASSPIAGGSYEQYF. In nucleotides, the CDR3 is TGCGCCAGCAGCCCGATAGCGGGAGGGTCCTACGAGCAGTACTTC.